The rows below give T cell receptor beta chains drawn from one sample of a study of shared clonotypes between healthy human individuals. Here immunoSEQ multiplex PCR was the method, and the copy in TCRdb shows in-frame clones only, minus some. The sample shows roughly 1.5 million clones, approximately 98% of them seen only once. The specimen sequenced was naive CD4+ T cells sorted from blood. The receptors were gathered from a man younger than 45 in good health. The CDR3 runs from the conserved cysteine through the conserved F or W.

V	J	CDR3
TRBV29-1	TRBJ1-2	CSVRTLITGLMRGYTF
TRBV11-2	TRBJ2-3	CASGGTGLGIMQYF
TRBV18	TRBJ1-1	CASSPLPLTGLHTEAFF
TRBV19	TRBJ2-7	CASSSFRDTNSYEQYF
TRBV10-1	TRBJ1-1	CATSLTGRIGDTEAFF
TRBV29-1	TRBJ1-1	CSVITDPGTEAFF
TRBV5-5	TRBJ2-7	CASSPAYEQYF
TRBV28	TRBJ2-3	CASSLGGPGTQYF
TRBV19	TRBJ2-7	CASSMTGHTYEQYF
TRBV28	TRBJ1-1	CASSFHGVAFF
TRBV28	TRBJ2-5	CASSPDRRWQETQYF
TRBV19	TRBJ1-1	CASSPHAVNTEAFF
TRBV27	TRBJ2-2	CASSLRPPMNTGELFF
TRBV28	TRBJ2-7	CASSLWGSSSYEQYF
TRBV7-9	TRBJ1-2	CASSSGTAYGYTF
TRBV28	TRBJ2-5	CASSFPGLPNEETQYF
TRBV28	TRBJ2-1	CASSSTGDEQFF
TRBV28	TRBJ1-1	CASSPHRGGGTEAFF
TRBV7-9	TRBJ1-4	CASSQRARGATNEKLFF
TRBV4-3	TRBJ1-2	CASSQQPLEYGYTF
TRBV30	TRBJ2-7	CAWSRGGTPEQYF
TRBV13	TRBJ1-1	CASSRPGQSMNTEAFF
TRBV28	TRBJ1-1	CASSEATGIGTEAFF
TRBV5-5	TRBJ2-7	CASSLALPLEQYF
TRBV28	TRBJ2-5	CASSTRQGARETQYF
TRBV7-9	TRBJ1-2	CASSLEAGNYGYTF
TRBV5-5	TRBJ1-5	CASSTTGGTQPQHF
TRBV5-4	TRBJ1-1	CASSPMPNTEAFF
TRBV7-8	TRBJ2-7	CASSPGRGDRGYYEQYF
TRBV5-1	TRBJ1-1	CASSLDLGQGNTEAFF
TRBV14	TRBJ2-1	CASSQDTSPRISEQFF
TRBV6-7	TRBJ1-5	CASSTRGNQPQHF
TRBV9	TRBJ2-5	CASSVGVAGLQTQYF
TRBV28	TRBJ2-7	CASSSGQGLYEQYF
TRBV19	TRBJ1-2	CASSTLGLGTDGYTF
TRBV6-1	TRBJ2-3	CASRERGLDTQYF
TRBV5-6	TRBJ2-1	CASSLIDLVYYNEQFF
TRBV28	TRBJ1-1	CASSFLYREAFF
TRBV29-1	TRBJ2-7	CSVGSRDEQYF
TRBV7-2	TRBJ2-7	CASSLDLGRGYEQYF
TRBV5-1	TRBJ2-2	CASSSPGGTGELFF
TRBV30	TRBJ1-4	CAWAGGANEKLFF